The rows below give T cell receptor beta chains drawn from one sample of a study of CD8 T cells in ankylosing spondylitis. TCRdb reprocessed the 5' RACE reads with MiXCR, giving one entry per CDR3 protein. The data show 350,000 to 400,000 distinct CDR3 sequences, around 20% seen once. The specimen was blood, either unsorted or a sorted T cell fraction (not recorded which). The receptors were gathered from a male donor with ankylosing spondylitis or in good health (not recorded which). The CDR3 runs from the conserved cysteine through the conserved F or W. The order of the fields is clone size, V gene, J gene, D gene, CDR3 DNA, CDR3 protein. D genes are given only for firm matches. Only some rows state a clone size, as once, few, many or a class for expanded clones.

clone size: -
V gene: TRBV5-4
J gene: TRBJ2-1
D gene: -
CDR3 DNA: TGTGCCAGCAGCTTGGGGCAGGCAAATGAGCAGTTCTTC
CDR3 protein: CASSLGQANEQFF

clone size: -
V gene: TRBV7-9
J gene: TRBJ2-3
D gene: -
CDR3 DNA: TGTGCCAGCAGCTTAGTTCTCGGACCAGATACGCAGTATTTT
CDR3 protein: CASSLVLGPDTQYF

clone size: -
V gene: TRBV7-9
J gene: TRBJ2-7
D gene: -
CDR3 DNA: TGTGCCAGCAGCACGGGACGGCGGCCCTACGAGCAGTACTTC
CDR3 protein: CASSTGRRPYEQYF

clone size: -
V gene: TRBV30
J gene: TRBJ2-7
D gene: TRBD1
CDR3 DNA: TGTGCCTGGAGGGAACAGGGGGACTACGAGCAGTACTTC
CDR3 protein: CAWREQGDYEQYF

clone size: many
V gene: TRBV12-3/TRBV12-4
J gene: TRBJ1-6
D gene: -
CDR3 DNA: TGTGCCAGCAGCCCCGGGACGGAGGGGTACTATAATTCACCCCTCCACTTT
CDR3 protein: CASSPGTEGYYNSPLHF

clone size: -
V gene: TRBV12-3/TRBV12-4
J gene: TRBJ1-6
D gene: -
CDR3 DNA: TGTGCCAGCAGAAAGGACGGGGGCTATTCACCCCTCCACTTT
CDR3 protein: CASRKDGGYSPLHF

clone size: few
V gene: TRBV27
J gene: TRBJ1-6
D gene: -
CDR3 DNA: TGTGCCAGCAGTTTTAACGGGAATTCACCCCTCCACTTT
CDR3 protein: CASSFNGNSPLHF

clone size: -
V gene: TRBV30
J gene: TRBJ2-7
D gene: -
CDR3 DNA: TGTGCCTGCCTTCAAAGGTGGTCTAGCTCCTACGAGCAGTACTTC
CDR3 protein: CACLQRWSSSYEQYF

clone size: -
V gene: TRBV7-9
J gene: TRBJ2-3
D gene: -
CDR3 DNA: TGTGCCAGCAGCCCCATTCTTTGGGGAACAGATACGCAGTATTTT
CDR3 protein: CASSPILWGTDTQYF

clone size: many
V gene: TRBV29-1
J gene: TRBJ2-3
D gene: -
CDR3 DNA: TGCAGCGTTGAAGACTTACATGCAGATACGCAGTATTTT
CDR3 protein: CSVEDLHADTQYF

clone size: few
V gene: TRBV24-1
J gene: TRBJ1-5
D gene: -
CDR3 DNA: TGTGCCACCAGTGATTTGAGGGCCAATCAGCCCCAGCATTTT
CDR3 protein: CATSDLRANQPQHF

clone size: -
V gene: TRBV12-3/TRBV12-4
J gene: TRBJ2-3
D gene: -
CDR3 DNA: TGTGCCAGCAGTTTGAGTAATACGCAGTATTTT
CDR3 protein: CASSLSNTQYF

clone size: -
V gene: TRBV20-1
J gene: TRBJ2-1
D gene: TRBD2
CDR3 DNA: TGCGCGGGGGGCTGGGGGAATGAGCAGTTCTTT
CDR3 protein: CAGGWGNEQFF

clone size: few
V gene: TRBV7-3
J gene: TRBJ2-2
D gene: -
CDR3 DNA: TGTGCCAGCAGCTTAGTGGATAGCGGGGAGCTGTTTTTT
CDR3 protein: CASSLVDSGELFF

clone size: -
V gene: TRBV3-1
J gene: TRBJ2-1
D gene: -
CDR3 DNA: TGTGCCAGCAGCGACAGGCCCAATGAGCAGTTCTTC
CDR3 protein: CASSDRPNEQFF

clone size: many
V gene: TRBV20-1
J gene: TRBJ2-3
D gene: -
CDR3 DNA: TGCAGTGCTAGGGGGCTAGCTAAAGATACGCAGTATTTT
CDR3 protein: CSARGLAKDTQYF

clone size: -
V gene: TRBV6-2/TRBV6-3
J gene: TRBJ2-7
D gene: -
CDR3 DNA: TGTGCCAGCAGTGAGGACTGGAGGATTAAGGGCGAGCAGTACTTC
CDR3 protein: CASSEDWRIKGEQYF

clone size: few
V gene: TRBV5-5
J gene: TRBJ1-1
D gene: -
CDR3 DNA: TGTGCCAGCAGCTTGTGGGGGGAAGCGAACACTGAAGCTTTCTTT
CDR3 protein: CASSLWGEANTEAFF

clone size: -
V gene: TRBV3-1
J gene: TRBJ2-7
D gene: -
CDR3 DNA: TGTGCCAGCAGCCAATTACAGGACCCCTACGAGCAGTACTTC
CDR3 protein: CASSQLQDPYEQYF

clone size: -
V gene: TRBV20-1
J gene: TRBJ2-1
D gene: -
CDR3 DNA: TGCAGTGCTTCGGGGGTCTACAATGAGCAGTTCTTC
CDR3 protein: CSASGVYNEQFF

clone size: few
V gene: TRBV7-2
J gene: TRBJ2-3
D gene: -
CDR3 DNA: TGTGCCAGCAGCTTGGACCGGACAGTAGGAGATACGCAGTATTTT
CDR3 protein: CASSLDRTVGDTQYF

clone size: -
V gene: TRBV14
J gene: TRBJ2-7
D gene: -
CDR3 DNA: TGTGCCAGCAGCCAAGATCATGCCCTGTTAGGTGAGCAGTACTTC
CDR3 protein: CASSQDHALLGEQYF

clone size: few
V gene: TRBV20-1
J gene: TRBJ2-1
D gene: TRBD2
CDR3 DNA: TGCAGTGCTAGCTCGGGGGGGCAGTTCTTC
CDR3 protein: CSASSGGQFF

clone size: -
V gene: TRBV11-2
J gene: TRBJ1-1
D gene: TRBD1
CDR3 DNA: TGTGCCAGCAGCACCCGGGACAGCCCCTTGAACACTGAAGCTTTCTTT
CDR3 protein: CASSTRDSPLNTEAFF

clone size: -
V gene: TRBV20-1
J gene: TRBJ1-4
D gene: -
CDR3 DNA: TGCAGTGGGCTGCCCTTTGCAACTAATGAAAAACTGTTTTTT
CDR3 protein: CSGLPFATNEKLFF

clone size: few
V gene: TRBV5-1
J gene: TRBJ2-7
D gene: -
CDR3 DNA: TGCGCCAGCAGCTTGGGAGGCTCAGGCAGTGGAATCTCCTACGAGCAGTACTTC
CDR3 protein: CASSLGGSGSGISYEQYF

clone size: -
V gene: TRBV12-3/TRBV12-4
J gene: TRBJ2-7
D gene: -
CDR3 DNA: TGTGCCAGCAGTTTAAGCCGGGACTTCTACTACGAGCAGTACTTC
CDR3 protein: CASSLSRDFYYEQYF

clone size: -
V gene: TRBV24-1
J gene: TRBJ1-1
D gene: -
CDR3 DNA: TGTGCCACCAGTGGAGGGGGCACTGAAGCTTTCTTT
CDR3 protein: CATSGGGTEAFF

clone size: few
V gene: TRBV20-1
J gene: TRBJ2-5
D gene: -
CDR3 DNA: TGCAGTGCAGGGTACGGTGAGACCCAGTACTTC
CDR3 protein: CSAGYGETQYF

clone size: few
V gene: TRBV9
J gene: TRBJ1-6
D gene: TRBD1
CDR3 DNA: TGTGCCAGCAGCGTAGGGTCAAGGGGGCTTGGTTCACCCCTCCACTTT
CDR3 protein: CASSVGSRGLGSPLHF

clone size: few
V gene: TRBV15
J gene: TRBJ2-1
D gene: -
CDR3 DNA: TGTGCCACCAGCCTCCCCAGGGACCACAAGGGCTATGAGCAGTTCTTC
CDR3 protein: CATSLPRDHKGYEQFF

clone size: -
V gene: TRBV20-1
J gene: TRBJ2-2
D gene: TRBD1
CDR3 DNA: TGCAGTGCGACCGGGACAGGGGACACCGGGGAGCTGTTTTTT
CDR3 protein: CSATGTGDTGELFF